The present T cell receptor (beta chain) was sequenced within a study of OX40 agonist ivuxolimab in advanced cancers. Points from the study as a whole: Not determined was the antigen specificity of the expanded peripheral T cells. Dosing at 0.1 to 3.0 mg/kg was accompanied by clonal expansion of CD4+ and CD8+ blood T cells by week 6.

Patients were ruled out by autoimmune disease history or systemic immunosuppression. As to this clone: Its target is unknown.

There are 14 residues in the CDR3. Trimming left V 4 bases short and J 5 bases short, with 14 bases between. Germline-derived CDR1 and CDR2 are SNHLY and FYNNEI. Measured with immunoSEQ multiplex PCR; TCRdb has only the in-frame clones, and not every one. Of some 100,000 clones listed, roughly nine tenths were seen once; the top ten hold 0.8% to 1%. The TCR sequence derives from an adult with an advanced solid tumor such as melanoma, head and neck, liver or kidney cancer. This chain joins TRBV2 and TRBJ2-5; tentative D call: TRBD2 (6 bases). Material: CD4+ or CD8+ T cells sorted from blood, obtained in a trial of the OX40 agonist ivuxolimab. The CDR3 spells CASSARVGGETQYF. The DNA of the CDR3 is TGTGCCAGCAGTGCCCGGGTTGGGGGGGAGACCCAGTACTTC.